The following is a TCR beta chain sequence with its context. No antigen is known for it. This entry comes from a study of cytomegalovirus exposure and HLA in healthy donors. Study results and caveats: Common viral pathogens seemed, in a later analysis, to connect with several of the most significant clusters. One cluster of highly shared sequence variants probably arose as a sequencing artifact.

This CDR3 has 14 amino acids. V was cut by 6 bases and J by 4 bases, with 16 bases left in between. The germline CDR1 and CDR2 sequences are MNHEY and SVGAGI. In the PCR, 60 Vbeta and 13 Jbeta primers were used. TCRdb's table, derived via immunoSEQ multiplex PCR, lists solely in-frame clones and lacks some. This sample has about 80,000 clones, with more than 60% found just once. Donors had nominal health at sampling but likely had unrecorded immune exposures. The chain employs TRBV6-5 and TRBJ2-7, with D maybe TRBD1 (5 bases). Source material: PBMCs. This clonotype originated in a human donor in good health. The CDR3 nucleotides read TGTGCCAGCAGGCGACAGCCGGGTGCATACGAGCAGTACTTC. Translation gives CASRRQPGAYEQYF.